This T cell receptor beta chain was captured by sequencing in a study of glioma-infiltrating T cells after dendritic cell vaccination. Looked up from germline, CDR1 is SGHAT and CDR2 is FQNNGV. The CDR3 runs 15 residues. Trimming left V 1 base short and J 2 bases short, with 11 bases between. Described time point: after dendritic cell vaccination, including at tumor progression/relapse. Using immunoSEQ multiplex PCR, the repertoire was profiled, and TCRdb retains in-frame clones only, with some absent. The data show roughly 50,000 clones, with around 91% seen just once and about 5% held by the top ten.

Material: blood, obtained after dendritic cell vaccination. This clonotype was obtained from a human donor with glioblastoma. The rearrangement links TRBV11-2 to TRBJ2-5; D remains unclear. The CDR3 sequence: CASSLGNRQQETQYF. The CDR3 DNA is TGTGCCAGCAGCTTAGGTAACAGACAACAAGAGACCCAGTACTTC.